One and the same sample provided the 12 T cell receptor beta chains below, sequenced in a study of EBV T-cell therapy then PD-1 blockade in nasopharyngeal carcinoma. TCRdb's table, derived via immunoSEQ multiplex PCR, lists solely in-frame clones and lacks some. The table has 20,000 or so clones, over 70% seen once; the top ten hold more than 25%. The treatment denotes: AdE1-LMPpoly-expanded autologous EBV-specific T-cell therapy followed by anti-PD-1 nivolumab. These receptors are not linked to any known antigen. Here the sequenced sample was CD8+ T cells from blood, taken at approximately day 64 from a patient whose treatment included autologous EBV-specific T cells and nivolumab. Source of these receptors: a man in his forties with nasopharyngeal carcinoma.

This clone was seen only once. The CDR3 reads CASSEGQPTNEKLFF. The CDR3 coding sequence is TGTGCCAGCAGCGAGGGACAGCCAACTAATGAAAAACTGTTTTTT. V and J are TRBV9 and TRBJ1-4, with TRBD1 identical over 7 bases. CDR3 length equals 15 residues. V gave up 3 bases and J gave up 0 bases; unmatched junction bases: 2. Looked up from germline, CDR1 is SGDLS and CDR2 is YYNGEE.

The chain combines TRBV5-4 with TRBJ1-3; 8 bases are a match to TRBD1. The ends lost 1 base at V and 0 bases at J; junction bases unmatched: 3. This CDR3 is built from 16 residues. CDR1 is SGHNT, CDR2 YYREEE, per germline (reference sequence). The CDR3 DNA sequence: TGTGCCAGCAGCTTGTACAGGGGGATCTCTGGAAACACCATATATTTT. This sequence encodes CASSLYRGISGNTIYF.

In DNA form, the CDR3 reads TGTGCCAGCAGTTACGGTAGCCTAGCGGGCGAAGAGACCCAGTACTTC. Its translation is CASSYGSLAGEETQYF. This rearrangement joins TRBV6-5 to TRBJ2-5, with TRBD2 identical over 8 bases. Germline CDR1 MNHEY, CDR2 SVGAGI. CDR3 length equals 16 residues. V gave up 2 bases and J gave up 3 bases; unmatched junction bases: 8.

V gene TRBV27 combines with J gene TRBJ2-1, with 8 bases fitting TRBD2. The V segment lost 7 bases and the J segment 2 bases; nucleotides outside the gene matches: 10. This CDR3 has 16 amino acids. The germline V gene encodes CDR1 MNHEY and CDR2 SMNVEV (reference sequence). CDR3 residues: CASIPSGGETYNEQFF. As DNA, the CDR3 is TGTGCCAGCATTCCCTCGGGGGGGGAGACCTACAATGAGCAGTTCTTC.

V usage is TRBV9 and J usage is TRBJ1-4; a possible D gene is TRBD1 (5 bases). Germline CDR1 SGDLS, CDR2 YYNGEE. V lost 0 bases and J 3 bases, leaving 9 bases between the germline ends. The CDR3 runs 15 residues. This chain's CDR3 is CASSVGGSPNEKLFF. The CDR3 DNA sequence: TGTGCCAGCAGCGTAGGGGGCTCGCCTAATGAAAAACTGTTTTTT.

This clone has more than one count but fewer than ten. V is TRBV19 and J is TRBJ2-3; no firm D call. This CDR3 has 16 residues. Germline V gene data show CDR1 as LNHDA and CDR2 as SQIVND (reference sequence). Between the trimmed V and J ends, which lost 2 bases and 1 base, there was a span of 13 bases. The CDR3 sequence: CASSIRSETGTDTQYF. The CDR3 region has the DNA TGTGCCAGTAGTATAAGGAGCGAAACGGGCACAGATACGCAGTATTTT.

The chain recombines TRBV19 with TRBJ1-1; 9 nucleotides line up with TRBD1. Looked up from germline, CDR1 is LNHDA and CDR2 is SQIVND (reference sequence). Trimming cost V 6 bases and J 5 bases; bases outside gene matches: 10. The CDR3 covers 15 residues. The CDR3 coding sequence is TGTGCCAGTAGGATGAGCGGGACAGGGCGGACTGAAGCTTTCTTT. Translation gives CASRMSGTGRTEAFF. The whole variable domain, remainder taken from reference TRBV19 and TRBJ1-1, is DGGITQSPKYLFRKEGQNVTLSCEQNLNHDAMYWYRQDPGQGLRLIYYSQIVNDFQKGDIAEGYSVSREKKESFPLTVTSAQKNPTAFYLCASRMSGTGRTEAFFGQGTRLTVV.

J is TRBJ2-7 and V is TRBV27; TRBD1 matches 9 bases. The CDR3 extends over 17 amino acids. V shed 6 bases, J shed 6 bases, and the junction held 18 bases outside the gene matches. CDR1 and CDR2 from the germline V gene are MNHEY and SMNVEV (reference sequence). This CDR3 is CASSDADRGDGVGEQYF. In nucleotides, the CDR3 is TGTGCCAGCAGCGACGCGGACAGGGGAGATGGGGTTGGCGAGCAGTACTTC.

V gene TRBV6-5 combines with J gene TRBJ2-5; D not certain. Per the germline V gene, CDR1 is MNHEY and CDR2 is SVGAGI. V was pared by 1 base and J by 4 bases, with 13 bases between. CDR3 length: 15 residues. The CDR3 loop reads CASSYYSIPGETQYF. CDR3 in DNA: TGTGCCAGCAGTTACTATAGTATTCCGGGAGAGACCCAGTACTTC.

The V call is TRBV28, the J call TRBJ2-5; a weak D match, TRBD2 (5 bases). The CDR3 consists of 14 residues. Germline V gene sequence: CDR1 MDHEN, CDR2 SYDVKM. Deletions cut 6 bases from V and 2 bases from J, with 13 bases between. The CDR3 loop is CASSQLDTQETQYF. The CDR3 region has the DNA TGTGCCAGCAGCCAACTAGACACGCAAGAGACCCAGTACTTC.

The J gene is TRBJ2-5, the V gene TRBV24-1; D is possibly TRBD1 (5 bases). V lost 0 bases, J lost 4 bases, and 14 bases lay in between. Germline CDR1 KGHDR, CDR2 SFDVKD. The CDR3 is 16 residues long. The DNA of the CDR3 is TGTGCCACCAGTGATTTGCTAGGTCCTAGGGGAGAGACCCAGTACTTC. It translates to CATSDLLGPRGETQYF.

This clone has a handful of counts. The chain joins TRBV7-3 to TRBJ2-3; D unclear. CDR3 size: 13 residues. V was trimmed by 5 bases and J by 6 bases, leaving 12 bases between them. Germline V gene lookup returns CDR1 SGHTA and CDR2 FQGTGA. CDR3 residues: CASSADPGDTQYF. The CDR3 region has the DNA TGTGCCAGCAGCGCCGATCCCGGCGATACGCAGTATTTT.